The next 3 T cell receptor beta chains were all read from a single sample in a study of cytomegalovirus exposure and HLA in healthy donors (dated by TCRdb to the late 2010s). The library was generated by the immunoSEQ multiplex PCR assay. For the multiplex PCR, a mixture combining 60 forward primers for TCR Vbeta segments and 13 reverse primers for TCR Jbeta segments was used. TCRdb carries this immuneACCESS record with in-frame sequences only. Its versions omit some clonotypes, under half of them owing to an unresolved V gene in the studies checked, with the rest unexplained. The sample table lists 150,000 or so clones, around 79% of them with a count of one. Jointly, the top ten make up about 0.91% of the sample. Material for sequencing was PBMCs. The receptor set was obtained from a woman aged 50 to 60 in good health and CMV-seropositive.

This clone was seen a single time. The rearrangement uses TRBV4-1 and TRBJ1-6, with D possibly matching TRBD1 (6 bases). V was cut by 0 bases and J by 6 bases, with 9 bases left in between. This CDR3 is 15 amino acids long. The germline gives CDR1 MGHRA, CDR2 YSYEKL. The CDR3 region has the DNA TGCGCCAGCAGCCAAGAGGGGACAACTAATTCACCCCTCCACTTT. It translates to CASSQEGTTNSPLHF.

This clone occurred once. The chain uses TRBV2 and TRBJ1-1; no clear D. The V gene lost 7 bases and the J gene lost 0 bases, with 3 bases spanning the gap. CDR1 is SNHLY and CDR2 is FYNNEI in the germline V gene. The CDR3 loop spans 11 amino acids. CDR3 in amino acids: CASIMNTEAFF. CDR3 bases: TGTGCCAGCATAATGAACACTGAAGCTTTCTTT.

The count of this clone is one. The chain is built from TRBV18 and TRBJ1-2; the D is unclear. The CDR3 is 15 amino acids. The V end was cut by 6 bases, the J end by 3 bases, with 17 bases between. Germline values: CDR1 KGHSH, CDR2 LQKENI. The CDR3 region is CASSLTEAFDYGYTF. The CDR3 region has the DNA TGTGCCAGCTCGTTGACGGAGGCCTTTGACTATGGCTACACCTTC.